Given below is one TCR beta chain in context. Alongside a J-beta primer mix, a sample-barcoded 5' primer served in a second PCR lasting roughly 6 to 12 cycles. TCRdb recomputed calls from the 5' RACE reads with MiXCR, one row per CDR3 protein. In the table there are roughly 560,000 distinct CDR3 sequences, 24% of which are singletons. The CDR3 consists of 14 residues. Germline-derived CDR1 and CDR2 are GTSNPN and SVGIG (reference sequence). V gave up 8 bases and J gave up 5 bases; unmatched junction bases: 13. The sample belongs to a study of blood T cells in healthy people across ages. The same specimen was also included in a second study, on T cells of mothers and their children. This second study says: Each mother gave over 8 million TCR beta CDR3 reads; each child, approximately 3 million.

The TCR originated in a boy between 10 and 17 years old in good health. The sample was blood. The chain is built from TRBV30 and TRBJ1-1; 8 bases map to TRBD1. The CDR3 coding sequence is TGTGCCCACGCGGGCAGGGGGCATGGGACTGAAGCTTTCTTT. Its translation: CAHAGRGHGTEAFF.